These 9 T cell receptor beta chains were sequenced from one sample in a study of early T cells in non-severe SARS-CoV-2 infection. TCRdb re-called the 5' RACE reads through MiXCR, storing one row per CDR3 protein. This table has 98,000 or so distinct CDR3 sequences, about 12% appearing once. The sequencing sample was made of whole blood. These TCRs come from an adult who was a healthcare worker with PCR-confirmed SARS-CoV-2 infection or an uninfected control (not recorded which).

This clonotype turned up a few times. The J gene is TRBJ2-1, the V gene TRBV7-2; D perhaps matches TRBD2 (6 bases). V was trimmed by 4 bases and J by 7 bases, leaving 11 bases between them. The length of the CDR3 is 13 residues. Germline V gives CDR1 SGHTA, CDR2 FQGNSA. The CDR3 loop reads CASSSRTTNEQFF. The CDR3 DNA reads TGTGCCAGCAGCTCCCGGACTACTAATGAGCAGTTCTTC.

The rearrangement uses TRBV11-3 and TRBJ1-1; D uncertain. CDR3 length: 15 residues. The ends were cut back, 3 bases at V and 2 bases at J, with 13 bases in the middle. The germline V gene encodes CDR1 SGHNT and CDR2 YENEEA. CDR3 in DNA: TGTGCCAGCAGCTTGATGCACCGAGAAAACACTGAAGCTTTCTTT. This translates into CASSLMHRENTEAFF.

V is TRBV2 and J is TRBJ2-7; D call uncertain. Looked up from germline, CDR1 is SNHLY and CDR2 is FYNNEI. This CDR3 is 14 amino acids long. Trimming stripped 8 bases from V and 5 bases from J, with 19 bases between. CDR3 in amino acids: CASVIMMANNEQYF. The CDR3 region has the DNA TGTGCCAGCGTTATTATGATGGCCAACAACGAGCAGTACTTC.

The chain carries TRBV20-1 and TRBJ2-5; possible D gene TRBD2, 7 bases. V was shortened by 5 bases and J by 2 bases, with 12 bases between the two germline ends. The CDR3 is 13 amino acids. The germline V gene encodes CDR1 DFQATT and CDR2 SNEGSKA (reference sequence). The CDR3 nucleotides are TGCAGTGCTCGCGGGGGCTCTCAAGAGACCCAGTACTTC. It encodes CSARGGSQETQYF.

This rearrangement joins TRBV7-2 to TRBJ1-4, with a tentative D call TRBD1 (5 bases). The ends were cut back, 6 bases at V and 7 bases at J, with 15 bases in the middle. The CDR3 spans 14 residues. Germline assignment: CDR1 SGHTA and CDR2 FQGNSA. The CDR3 bases are TGTGCCAGCAGTCCGACGGGGACGGTTGAAAAACTGTTTTTT. Translation: CASSPTGTVEKLFF.

This clonotype was counted only a few times. The chain uses TRBV12-3 or TRBV12-4 and TRBJ1-5, with 8 bases identical to TRBD1. The CDR3 has 15 residues. With V trimmed by 5 bases and J by 6 bases, 9 bases remained unmatched. The CDR3 protein is CASSPGDRGSQPQHF. CDR3 DNA: TGTGCCAGCAGTCCTGGAGACAGGGGATCTCAGCCCCAGCATTTT.

V and J are TRBV29-1 and TRBJ1-1; TRBD1 matches at 12 bases. V trimming: 7 bases; J trimming: 11 bases; junction bases outside the gene matches: 8. Germline CDR1 is SQVTM and CDR2 is ANQGSEA. The CDR3 is 12 residues long. CDR3 loop: CSGGTGGLLAFF. CDR3 bases: TGCAGCGGGGGGACAGGGGGCTTGTTGGCTTTCTTT.

In its sample, this clonotype was seen many times. V is TRBV7-3 and J is TRBJ1-6; D not resolved. Between the trimmed V and J ends, which lost 2 bases and 7 bases, there was a span of 12 bases. The CDR3 length is 15 residues. From germline, CDR1 is SGHTA and CDR2 FQGTGA. This CDR3 reads CASSLLVSPNSPLHF. The CDR3, as DNA: TGTGCCAGCAGCTTACTCGTTAGTCCAAATTCACCCCTCCACTTT.

In this sample, this clonotype turned up a few times. The chain uses TRBV6-2 or TRBV6-3 and TRBJ1-6; TRBD1 might be the D (5 bases). This CDR3 is built from 13 residues. Per germline, CDR1 MNHEY and CDR2 SVGEGT. V was pared by 6 bases and J by 7 bases, with 10 bases between. The DNA of the CDR3 is TGTGCCAGCAGGTGGGGGTGGAATTCACCCCTCCACTTT. Translation gives CASRWGWNSPLHF.